This T cell receptor beta chain was found in a study of cytomegalovirus exposure and HLA in healthy donors (dated by TCRdb to the late 2010s). About the investigation overall: An earlier analysis of approximately 600 of the donors reported 250 to 300 Gb of sequence data and 100 million to 130 million unique TCR beta sequences from about 200 million T cells. Donor age, sex, ethnicity and CMV serostatus were collected together with the repertoire data. The T cell repertoires of several hundred subjects were profiled by immunosequencing and related to cytomegalovirus serostatus. An earlier analysis of fewer than 700 of the donors applied high-throughput TCR beta sequencing to assess whether each TCR beta V gene segment acted as functional or pseudogenic. Of the roughly 410 genotyped donors, approximately 81% were placed in the genetic ancestry cluster associated with self-reported Caucasian donors. Besides the first cohort of 666 subjects, a separate validation cohort made up of over a hundred different subjects was used. In a later genetic analysis, genome-wide SNP genotypes for about three fifths of the roughly 670 donors were used, and that subset was treated as a discovery cohort. A later analysis re-analyzed previously published TCR beta repertoires from about 600 donors and added high-resolution HLA genotyping to study TCR occurrence patterns. Across some 400 genotyped donors of the cohort, an average of about 250,000 unique TCR beta nucleotide sequences per donor were sequenced, and around 20% of those sequences were non-productive. High-throughput TCR immunosequencing, statistical association of individual TCRs with disease status, and machine learning were combined to predict cytomegalovirus infection status. All discovery cohort repertoires had been generated using a single sequencing platform. Because of strong linkage in the cohort, a few DR-DQ haplotypes were treated as single units for association and clustering. Both class I and class II loci were covered by HLA typing, at four-digit resolution. The aim of the study was to test whether cataloging public T cell receptors could identify signatures of past pathogen exposure. The number of donors typed differed by locus, with about 629-640 for A, B, C, DRB1 and DQB1, 522 for DQA1, nearly 610 for DPA1, and some 450 for DPB1. The later analysis used no new phenotypic data to find candidate immune exposures, relying instead on TCR beta sequences and their occurrence across donors. An early release covering roughly 600 HLA-typed donors comprised about 300 gigabases of sequencing data and approximately 85 million unique TCR sequences. Here is what the overall study found, with its caveats: According to a later genetic analysis, donors in an Asian-associated ancestry cluster had fewer N-insertions in productive TCRs than the approximately 670-donor mean. A later genetic analysis associated a missense DCLRE1C variant with V-gene and J-gene trimming of TCR beta chains, and an independent cohort replicated the association. Only TCR beta chains were sequenced in this cohort, and the absence of alpha or paired-chain data limited detectable features. In vitro tests confirmed that a few of the cytomegalovirus-associated TCR beta chains recognize cytomegalovirus antigens. In the study, some 160 TCR beta chains were listed as associated with cytomegalovirus. A later analysis found that most CMV-associated TCR beta chains appeared HLA-restricted, with HLA associations seemingly driven largely by CMV exposure. Some IMGT-functional V segments, including TRBV6-2 and TRBV6-3, could not be distinguished by the 87-base-pair reads and were therefore excluded. In a later analysis, several top co-occurrence clusters were reported to appear linked to parvovirus B19, influenza, CMV and Epstein-Barr virus. The classifier was reported to diagnose cytomegalovirus status with high specificity and sensitivity in both the original and validation cohorts. A cluster of highly shared sequence variants was judged likely to be a technical artifact of the sequencing pipeline. An earlier analysis of approximately 500 of the donors showed that most TCR beta V segments appeared in productive rearrangements either about 87% or about 30% of the time, which broadly matched IMGT annotations. Strong co-occurrence of HLA alleles, especially DR and DQ, made assigning TCR associations to individual alleles difficult. While some public TCRs were present in many individuals, most TCR sequences turned up only very rarely across donors. The authors suggested that the approach could potentially be generalized to other disease states and immunological phenotypes. Specific HLA alleles were associated with 15,000 to 20,000 TCR beta sequences at a false discovery rate of 0.05 in a later analysis. Because counts were too low, some 16 rarely observed V segments, including chromosome 9 orphons, were excluded from the earlier analysis of under 650 of the donors. CMV serostatus was the only immune exposure information available for the cohort. A further reported finding was that TCR beta sequences accurately predicted the HLA-A and HLA-B alleles for most subjects in the first cohort. Roughly uniform sequencing depth across donors was assumed in presence/absence analyses, although this assumption may not hold. Because some donors lacked HLA typing at each locus, the association tests relied only on the typed subset. A later analysis found that TCR association rates varied across HLA loci, with DRB1 alleles showing the most associated TCRs and HLA-C alleles the fewest. Correlated functional status among segregating V segments might be attributable to linkage disequilibrium, but an unknown experimental factor could not be ruled out. Compared with equally common non-associated chains, HLA-associated TCR beta chains in a later analysis were more clonally expanded and had lower generation probabilities.

To prepare the library, the immunoSEQ multiplex PCR assay was applied. For the multiplex PCR, a mixture combining 60 forward primers for TCR Vbeta segments and 13 reverse primers for TCR Jbeta segments was used. Amplification of the CDR3 region of rearranged TCR beta genes was performed with a multiplex PCR assay on genomic DNA. The Illumina HiSeq System was used to sequence the amplified TCR beta libraries as 87-base-pair reads. In the source study's methods: A later analysis counted about 80 million unique TCR beta chains across the 550 to 750 repertoires, and 9.5 million to 11 million of these chains were shared by at least two donors. To remove PCR and sequencing errors, raw reads were error-corrected and collapsed into unique sequences using a nearest-neighbor algorithm that merged closely related sequences. To assign V, D and J gene segments, CDR3 sequences were aligned to IMGT reference sequences. For a sequence to be retained, a match of at least six nucleotides to both a V gene segment and a J gene segment was required. A rearrangement was called productive if the CDR3 had no stop codons and remained in frame with V and J, and every other rearrangement was called non-productive. Following IMGT convention, CDR3 was defined as the stretch from the second conserved V-encoded cysteine up to the conserved J-encoded phenylalanine. The earlier analysis of approximately 500 of the donors excluded sequences that lacked an unambiguous match to a single V gene segment. In an earlier analysis of approximately 590 of the donors, V segments were called functional above 56.7% productive rearrangements and were called segregating when the between-donor standard deviation exceeded 5%. A statistical classification framework was built to diagnose cytomegalovirus status from the catalog of TCR beta chain sequences. V and J gene assignment, in a later analysis, came from comparing TCR nucleotide sequences with IMGT/GENE-DB human TR gene sequences. In a later analysis, CDR3 sequences and most-parsimonious VDJ recombination scenarios were assigned using the TCRdist pipeline. In a later analysis, every TCR beta chain was defined by the combination of its CDR3 amino acid sequence and its V-gene family, and reads without a unique V-gene family were dropped. To address suspected cross-contamination and a sequencing artifact, a later analysis removed roughly 580 highly shared, low-generation-probability nucleotide sequences. For each public chain, a later analysis derived a clonal expansion index from normalized ranks of inferred template counts within each repertoire. In a later analysis, generation probabilities were computed using a VDJ recombination model fitted to out-of-frame rearrangements, and the results were checked against IGoR. A later analysis scored TCR-TCR, TCR-HLA and TCR-CMV co-occurrence with hypergeometric tests, applying a repertoire-size bias correction to TCR pairs. A later analysis estimated false discovery rates by permuting HLA or CMV assignments 20 times. In a later analysis, co-occurring TCRs were grouped with DBSCAN, and TCRdist sequence similarity was added when clustering was performed within HLA-allele-positive subsets. Co-occurrence clustering excluded repertoires with fewer than 30,000 or more than 120,000 public chains, plus five with anomalous nucleotide sharing. As stored in TCRdb, this immuneACCESS dataset retains in-frame rearrangements with V and J assigned. A fraction of the clones does not appear; measured against another copy, unresolved V genes explain less than half of the discrepancy, and the remainder lacks a known reason. V, J and clone size were drawn from that table, and D and trimming were deduced from the DNA. Across this sample there are about 200,000 clones, with roughly 74% seen only once. Over 1.5% of the sample belongs to the ten largest clones.

The cohort consisted of 650 to 850 healthy bone marrow donors. At the time of sampling, every cohort member was nominally healthy, though immune exposures that went unrecorded were likely present. The donor tested CMV seronegative and was one of the 352 seronegative cohort members. A peripheral blood sample was collected from each donor, and TCR beta sequencing was performed on peripheral blood mononuclear cells. Genomic DNA was extracted from the blood cell samples with the Qiagen DNeasy Blood Extraction Kit. The CDR1 and CDR2 encoded by the germline V gene are MNHNS and SASEGT. The CDR3 has 13 amino acids, counting the end cysteine and phenylalanine. Only CDR3 DNA is held: 39 bases, read in frame from base 1. Trimming costs V 7 bases and J 5 bases, and their ends lie 14 bases apart. As regards this clone: It lacks a known antigen. No much larger clone exists at a distance of one base, and base qualities are not known.

The sequenced sample was PBMCs. Recombination connected TRBV6-1 to TRBJ1-2; the D segment could be TRBD1, given 5 matching bases. The clonotype was recovered from a woman aged 30 to 39 in good health and CMV-seronegative. The DNA sequence is TGTGCCAGCACGACCCCTCGGGGGTATGGCTACACCTTC. Translated, this is CASTTPRGYGYTF.